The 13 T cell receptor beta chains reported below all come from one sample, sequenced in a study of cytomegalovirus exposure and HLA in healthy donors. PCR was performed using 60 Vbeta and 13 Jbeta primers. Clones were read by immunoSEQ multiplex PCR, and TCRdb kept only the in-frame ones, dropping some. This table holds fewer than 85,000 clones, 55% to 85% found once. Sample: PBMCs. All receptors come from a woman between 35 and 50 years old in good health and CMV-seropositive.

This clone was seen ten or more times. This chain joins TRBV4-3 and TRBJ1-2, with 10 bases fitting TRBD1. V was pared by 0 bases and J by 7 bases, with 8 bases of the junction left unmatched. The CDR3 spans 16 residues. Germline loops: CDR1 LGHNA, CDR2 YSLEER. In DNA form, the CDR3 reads TGCGCCAGCAGCCAAGAGACTCCGGGACAGGGGTCTGGCTACACCTTC. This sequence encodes CASSQETPGQGSGYTF.

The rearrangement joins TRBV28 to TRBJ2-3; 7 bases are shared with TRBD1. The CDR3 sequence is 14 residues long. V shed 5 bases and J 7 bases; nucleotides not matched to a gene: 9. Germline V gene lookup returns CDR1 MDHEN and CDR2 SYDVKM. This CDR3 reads CASSLRQGRNTQYF. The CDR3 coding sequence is TGTGCCAGCAGTCTGAGACAGGGTAGAAATACGCAGTATTTT.

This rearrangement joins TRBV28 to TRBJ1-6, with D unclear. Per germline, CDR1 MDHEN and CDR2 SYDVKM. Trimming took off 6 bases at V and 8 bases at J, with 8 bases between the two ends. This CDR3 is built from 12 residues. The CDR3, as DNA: TGTGCCAGCAGGCTCGCGGATTCACCCCTCCACTTT. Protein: CASRLADSPLHF.

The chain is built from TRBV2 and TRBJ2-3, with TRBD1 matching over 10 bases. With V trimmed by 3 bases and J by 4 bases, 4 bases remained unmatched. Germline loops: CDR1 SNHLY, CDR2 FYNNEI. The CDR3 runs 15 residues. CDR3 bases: TGTGCCAGCAGTGAGTCCGGGACAGGGGCAGATACGCAGTATTTT. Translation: CASSESGTGADTQYF.

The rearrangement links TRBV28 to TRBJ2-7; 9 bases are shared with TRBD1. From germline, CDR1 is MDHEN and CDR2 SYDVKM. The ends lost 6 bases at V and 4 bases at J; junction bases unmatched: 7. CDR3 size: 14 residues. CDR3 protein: CASRTGTGFYEQYF. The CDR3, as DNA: TGTGCCAGCAGAACCGGGACAGGGTTTTACGAGCAGTACTTC.

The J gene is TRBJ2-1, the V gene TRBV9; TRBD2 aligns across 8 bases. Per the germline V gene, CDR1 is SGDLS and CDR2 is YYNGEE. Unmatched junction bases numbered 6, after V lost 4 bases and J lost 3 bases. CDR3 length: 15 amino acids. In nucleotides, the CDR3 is TGTGCCAGCAGCAAAACTAGCGGCTACTACAATGAGCAGTTCTTC. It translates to CASSKTSGYYNEQFF. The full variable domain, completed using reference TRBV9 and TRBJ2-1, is DSGVTQTPKHLITATGQRVTLRCSPRSGDLSVYWYQQSLDQGLQFLIQYYNGEERAKGNILERFSAQQFPDLHSELNLSSLELGDSALYFCASSKTSGYYNEQFFGPGTRLTVL.

The CDR3 here is CASSNYRGVYEQFF. In DNA form, the CDR3 reads TGTGCCAGCAGCAATTACAGGGGTGTATATGAGCAGTTCTTC. This chain links TRBV7-2 with TRBJ2-1; 7 bases align to TRBD1. With 5 bases clipped from V and 8 bases from J, the junction kept 9 bases outside the gene matches. The CDR3 has 14 amino acids. Germline V gene sequence: CDR1 SGHTA, CDR2 FQGNSA.

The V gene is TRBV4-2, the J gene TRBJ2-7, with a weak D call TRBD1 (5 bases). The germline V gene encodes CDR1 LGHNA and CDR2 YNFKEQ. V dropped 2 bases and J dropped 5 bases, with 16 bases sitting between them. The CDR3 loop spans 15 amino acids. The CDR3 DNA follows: TGTGCCAGCAGCCAACAGGGCAGGACGTCTGACGAGCAGTACTTC. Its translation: CASSQQGRTSDEQYF.

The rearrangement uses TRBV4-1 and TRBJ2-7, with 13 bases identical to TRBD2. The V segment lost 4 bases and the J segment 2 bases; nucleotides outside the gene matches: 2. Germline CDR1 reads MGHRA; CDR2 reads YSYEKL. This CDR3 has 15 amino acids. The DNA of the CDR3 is TGCGCCAGCAGCCGAGGACTAGCGGGGGCCTACGAGCAGTACTTC. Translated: CASSRGLAGAYEQYF.

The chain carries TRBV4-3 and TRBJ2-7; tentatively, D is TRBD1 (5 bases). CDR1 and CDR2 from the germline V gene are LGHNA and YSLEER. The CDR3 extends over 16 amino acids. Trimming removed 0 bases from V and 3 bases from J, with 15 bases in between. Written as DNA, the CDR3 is TGCGCCAGCAGCCAAGATGGGGCAGGGTTGGGCTACGAGCAGTACTTC. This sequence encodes CASSQDGAGLGYEQYF.

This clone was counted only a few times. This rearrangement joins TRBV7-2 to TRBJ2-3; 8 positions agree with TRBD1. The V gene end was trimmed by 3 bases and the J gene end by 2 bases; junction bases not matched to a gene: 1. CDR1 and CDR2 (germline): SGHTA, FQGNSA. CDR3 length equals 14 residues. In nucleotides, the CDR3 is TGTGCCAGCAGCTTGGACAGGGTCACAGATACGCAGTATTTT. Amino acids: CASSLDRVTDTQYF.

The DNA for the CDR3 is TGTGCCAGCTCACTCTCCGGGACTAGCGGCACAGATACGCAGTATTTT. This sequence encodes CASSLSGTSGTDTQYF. The chain is built from TRBV18 and TRBJ2-3, with TRBD2 matching 10 bases. There are 16 residues in the CDR3. Germline CDR1 KGHSH, CDR2 LQKENI. After removal of 4 bases from V and 1 base from J, the junction contained 5 bases not matched to a gene.

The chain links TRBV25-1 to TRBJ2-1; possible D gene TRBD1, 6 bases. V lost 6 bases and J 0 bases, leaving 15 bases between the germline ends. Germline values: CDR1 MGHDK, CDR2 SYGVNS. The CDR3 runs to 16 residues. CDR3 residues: CASSVTGTRSYNEQFF. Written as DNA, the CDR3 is TGTGCCAGCAGCGTTACAGGGACGCGCTCCTACAATGAGCAGTTCTTC.